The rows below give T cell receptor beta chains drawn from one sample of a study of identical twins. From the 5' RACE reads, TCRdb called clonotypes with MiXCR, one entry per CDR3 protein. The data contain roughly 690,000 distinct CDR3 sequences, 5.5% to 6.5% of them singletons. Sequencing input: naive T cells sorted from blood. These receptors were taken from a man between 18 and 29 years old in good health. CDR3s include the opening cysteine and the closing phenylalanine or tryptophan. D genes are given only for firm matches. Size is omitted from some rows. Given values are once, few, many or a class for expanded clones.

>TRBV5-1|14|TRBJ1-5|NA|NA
CASSLFDRNQPQHF
TGCGCCAGCAGCCTCTTCGATCGCAATCAGCCCCAGCATTTT
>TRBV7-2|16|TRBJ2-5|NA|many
CASSRSGRGRSETQYF
TGTGCCAGCAGCCGCTCAGGCAGGGGAAGATCCGAGACCCAGTACTTC
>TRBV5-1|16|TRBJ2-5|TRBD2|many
CASSHTLAGDGETQYF
TGCGCCAGCAGCCATACCCTAGCGGGAGATGGTGAGACCCAGTACTTC
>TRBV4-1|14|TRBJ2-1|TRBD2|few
CASSGTSGTYEQFF
TGCGCCAGCAGCGGGACTAGCGGGACCTATGAGCAGTTCTTC
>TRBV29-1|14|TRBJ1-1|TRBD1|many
CSAQTGSMNTEAFF
TGCAGCGCTCAGACAGGGTCAATGAACACTGAAGCTTTCTTT
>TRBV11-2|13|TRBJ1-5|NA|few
CASSLEKFQPQHF
TGTGCCAGCAGCTTAGAAAAATTTCAGCCCCAGCATTTT
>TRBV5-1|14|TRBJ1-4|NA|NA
CASSRREKGEKLFF
TGCGCCAGCAGCCGCCGGGAAAAAGGGGAAAAACTGTTTTTT
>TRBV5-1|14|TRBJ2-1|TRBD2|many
CASSLSLAGNEQFF
TGCGCCAGCAGCTTGTCCCTAGCGGGCAATGAGCAGTTCTTC
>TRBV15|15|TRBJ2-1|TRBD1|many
CATSRAGGSYNEQFF
TGTGCCACCAGCAGAGCAGGGGGCTCCTACAATGAGCAGTTCTTC
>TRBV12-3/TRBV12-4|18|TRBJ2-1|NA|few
CASSPAGSSILPPGEQFF
TGTGCCAGCAGTCCGGCGGGCTCTTCAATACTACCACCGGGGGAGCAGTTCTTC
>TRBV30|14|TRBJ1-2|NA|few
CAWTFGQAGYGYTF
TGTGCCTGGACCTTCGGGCAGGCAGGCTATGGCTACACCTTC
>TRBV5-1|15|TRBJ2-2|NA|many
CASSFRTANTGELFF
TGCGCCAGCAGCTTCAGGACAGCGAACACCGGGGAGCTGTTTTTT
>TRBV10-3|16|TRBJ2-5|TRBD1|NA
CAISELTGANQETQYF
TGTGCCATCAGTGAGTTGACAGGGGCTAACCAAGAGACCCAGTACTTC
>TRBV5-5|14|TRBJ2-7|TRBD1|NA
CASSQGQGASEQYF
TGTGCCAGCAGCCAGGGACAGGGGGCCTCCGAGCAGTACTTC
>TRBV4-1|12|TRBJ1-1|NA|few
CASSRQGYEAFF
TGCGCCAGCAGCCGGCAGGGGTATGAAGCTTTCTTT
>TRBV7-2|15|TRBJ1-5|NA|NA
CASSLEYREIQPQHF
TGTGCCAGCAGCTTAGAGTACAGGGAAATACAGCCCCAGCATTTT
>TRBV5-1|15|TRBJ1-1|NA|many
CASSLATRGVTEAFF
TGCGCCAGCAGCTTGGCCACGAGGGGCGTCACTGAAGCTTTCTTT
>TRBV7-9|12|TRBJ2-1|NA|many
CASSSKYNEQFF
TGTGCCAGCAGCTCAAAGTACAATGAGCAGTTCTTC
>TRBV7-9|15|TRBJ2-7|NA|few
CASSLAAELTYEQYF
TGTGCCAGCAGCTTAGCAGCGGAGCTTACCTACGAGCAGTACTTC
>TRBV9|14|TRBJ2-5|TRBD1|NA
CASTRTGGEETQYF
TGTGCCAGCACCAGGACAGGGGGCGAGGAGACCCAGTACTTC
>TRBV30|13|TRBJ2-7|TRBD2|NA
CAWSTGTRGEQYF
TGTGCCTGGAGTACCGGGACTAGGGGCGAGCAGTACTTC
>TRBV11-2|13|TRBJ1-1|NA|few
CASSLDGYLEAFF
TGTGCCAGCAGCTTAGATGGGTATCTCGAAGCTTTCTTT
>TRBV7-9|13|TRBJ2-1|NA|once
CASSRTAYSEQFF
TGTGCCAGCAGCCGGACAGCCTACAGTGAGCAGTTCTTC